A selection of T cell receptor beta chains follows, all from one sample in a study of read filtering for tumor transcriptome and immune sequencing. One entry per CDR3 protein results from TCRdb running MiXCR on the reads. In the table there are roughly 56,000 distinct CDR3 sequences, roughly 18% of which are singletons. What was sequenced was a population of CD138-negative cells sorted from bone marrow. These receptors all stem from a donor older than 35 with multiple myeloma. CDR3s include the opening cysteine and the closing phenylalanine or tryptophan. Each record gives: D gene, clone size, J gene, V gene, CDR3 protein. A D gene is named only where the DNA matches it firmly. Only some rows state a clone size, as once, few, many or a class for expanded clones.

TRBD1	many	TRBJ2-5	TRBV12-3/TRBV12-4	CASSPGTGARETQYF
NA	many	TRBJ2-1	TRBV18	CASSQLRVGDANEQFF
NA	many	TRBJ2-7	TRBV7-3	CASSPAGSNEQYF
TRBD1	many	TRBJ2-1	TRBV7-2	CASSLEGTGYNEQFF
NA	many	TRBJ2-3	TRBV5-6	CASSLRDTQYF
NA	NA	TRBJ2-6	TRBV23-1	CASACKVPGANVLTF
NA	few	TRBJ2-7	TRBV10-3	CAISGRNSSYEQCF
NA	medium-sized	TRBJ2-2	TRBV11-3	CASSLTDTGELFF
NA	many	TRBJ1-5	TRBV20-1	CSAERHGQYGNQPQHF
NA	NA	TRBJ2-5	TRBV5-1	CASSLGLVKETQYF
TRBD2	many	TRBJ2-1	TRBV5-4	CASSLTSGGIPYNEQFF
NA	many	TRBJ1-1	TRBV29-1	CSVRPDRLNTEAFF
TRBD1	NA	TRBJ1-1	TRBV5-1	CASSLSPGQGTEAFF
NA	many	TRBJ1-1	TRBV7-9	CASSPELGDTEAFF
NA	NA	TRBJ2-5	TRBV29-1	CGVRQQETQYF
NA	NA	TRBJ2-3	TRBV5-6	CASSPRSRDTQYF
TRBD1	NA	TRBJ2-5	TRBV24-1	CATSDQQTTGGRETRYF
TRBD1	many	TRBJ2-5	TRBV28	CASSSTGVETQYF
NA	NA	TRBJ1-1	TRBV7-2	CASSLEYVVNTEAFF
NA	many	TRBJ2-1	TRBV20-1	CSATGSRKNYNEQFF
NA	few	TRBJ2-3	TRBV28	CASSPPGGYEDTQYF
TRBD2	many	TRBJ2-5	TRBV11-2	CASSRTSGKETQYF
TRBD1	many	TRBJ1-1	TRBV10-3	CAIRQGDTEAFF
TRBD1	many	TRBJ1-5	TRBV19	CASSDRTGGQPQHF
NA	many	TRBJ2-7	TRBV5-1	CASSLSGNYEQYF
NA	few	TRBJ2-2	TRBV7-2	CASSAQRSAGELFF
NA	many	TRBJ2-3	TRBV29-1	CSVLRSTDTQYF
TRBD1	many	TRBJ2-3	TRBV11-2	CASSLRGGNTIPDTQYF
NA	many	TRBJ2-1	TRBV7-2	CASSTRVSSYNEQFF
NA	many	TRBJ2-1	TRBV7-9	CASSMDRAGLATDEQFF
TRBD1	many	TRBJ2-6	TRBV19	CARPGQGPGANVLTF
TRBD2	many	TRBJ2-3	TRBV10-3	CAITNGGASDTQYF
NA	many	TRBJ1-4	TRBV28	CASSRPRGASEKLFF
NA	many	TRBJ2-3	TRBV10-3	CAISESWTGTDTQYF
TRBD2	many	TRBJ2-5	TRBV3-1	CASSQSPGGETQYF
TRBD1	NA	TRBJ1-1	TRBV7-3	CASSYRGRNTEAFF
TRBD1	many	TRBJ1-1	TRBV3-1	CASSQEQGGPAFF
NA	many	TRBJ2-1	TRBV29-1	CSPSTHEQFF
NA	many	TRBJ2-5	TRBV7-2	CASSSPGGFEETQYF
TRBD1	many	TRBJ1-1	TRBV6-5	CASSRDRGINTEAFF
NA	many	TRBJ2-2	TRBV14	CASSGPPGFSSGELFF
NA	NA	TRBJ2-2	TRBV7-3	CASSSAGAGELFF
NA	many	TRBJ2-7	TRBV10-3	CAISENLGGGGEQYF
NA	many	TRBJ1-5	TRBV6-6	CASSFGAGNQPQHF
NA	many	TRBJ2-2	TRBV4-2	CASSQDPDTGELFF
TRBD2	NA	TRBJ2-3	TRBV6-2/TRBV6-3	CASSYGLGTDTQYF
NA	many	TRBJ1-5	TRBV7-2	CASSYASWLQPQHF
NA	few	TRBJ1-5	TRBV6-5	CASSSLGRASNQPQHF
NA	many	TRBJ1-1	TRBV23-1	CASMVGVTEAFF
NA	many	TRBJ2-1	TRBV5-1	CASSSGTYYNEQFF
NA	many	TRBJ2-2	TRBV5-1	CASSLLRTTNTGELFF